The source of this TCR beta chain is a study of Graves' ophthalmopathy and Graves' hyperthyroidism. This clonotype was detected ten times or more. Germline V CDR1 and CDR2: ENHRY, SYGVKD. The CDR3 has 14 amino acids. Trimming at V came to 4 bases and at J to 5 bases, leaving 2 bases not matched to a gene. The study amplified TCR beta CDR3 regions using RNA transcripts. First-round RT-PCR with HTBI primers preceded a second-round multiplex PCR. TCRdb reanalysed the multiplex PCR reads using MiXCR and keeps one entry per CDR3 protein. Of some 370,000 distinct CDR3 sequences listed, roughly a sixth are singletons.

The chain uses TRBV10-3 and TRBJ1-5; 10 bases are shared with TRBD1. Sequenced material: peripheral blood. This TCR was recovered from an adult woman with stable Graves' hyperthyroidism. CDR3 protein: CAISGTGGDQPQHF. CDR3 DNA: TGTGCCATCAGTGGGACAGGGGGGGATCAGCCCCAGCATTTT.